These 17 T cell receptor beta chains were sequenced from one sample in a study of blood T cell repertoires in COVID-19. Assay: immunoSEQ multiplex PCR; the TCRdb copy retains only in-frame clones and omits some. The table has 89,000 or so clones, roughly 90% seen once. The sample comprised peripheral blood. The origin of the receptors is a man aged 50 to 59 with COVID-19, enrolled during active disease.

The genes are TRBV9 and TRBJ2-7, with 8 nucleotides matching TRBD1. Germline CDR1 is SGDLS and CDR2 is YYNGEE. J was trimmed by 7 bases and V by 4 bases; bases with no gene match: 4. The CDR3 is made up of 12 amino acids. CDR3 nucleotide sequence: TGTGCCAGCAGCCCCCGACAGGGGGAGCAGTACTTC. Translating gives CASSPRQGEQYF.

The V and J genes are TRBV6-5 and TRBJ2-1, with TRBD2 identical over 10 bases. J lost 6 bases, V lost 6 bases, and 2 bases had no gene match. Germline CDR1 and CDR2: MNHEY and SVGAGI. There are 13 residues in the CDR3. CDR3 in DNA: TGTGCCAGCAGGCCTAGCGGGGGCAATGAGCAGTTCTTC. Its protein product is CASRPSGGNEQFF.

J is TRBJ2-5 and V is TRBV30; D remains ambiguous. Germline V lookup: CDR1 GTSNPN, CDR2 SVGIG (reference sequence). The CDR3 is 11 amino acids. V lost 3 bases and J lost 3, with 5 bases in between. This CDR3 reads CAWRREETQYF. The CDR3 DNA follows: TGTGCCTGGAGGCGAGAAGAGACCCAGTACTTC.

J is TRBJ1-4 and V is TRBV25-1; D remains ambiguous. The germline gives CDR1 MGHDK, CDR2 SYGVNS. CDR3 length equals 12 residues. The CDR3 bases are TGTACCGAAAGGGAGGGTAATGAAAAACTGTTTTTT. This gives the protein CTEREGNEKLFF.

The gene calls are TRBV25-1 and TRBJ1-1, with TRBD1 matching over 11 bases. In germline, CDR1 is MGHDK, CDR2 SYGVNS. Trimming cost V 4 bases and J 4 bases; bases outside gene matches: 5. CDR3 length: 15 amino acids. This CDR3 is CASSGRTGGVTEAFF. CDR3 nucleotide sequence: TGTGCCAGCAGTGGACGGACAGGGGGCGTCACTGAAGCTTTCTTT.

The sample holds a few counts of this clone. The chain couples TRBV10-2 to TRBJ2-5, with 9 bases identical to TRBD1. The V segment lost 5 bases and the J segment 2 bases; nucleotides outside the gene matches: 3. The CDR3 extends over 14 amino acids. Germline V gives CDR1 WSHSY, CDR2 SAAADI. Here the CDR3 DNA reads TGCGCCAGCAGTTCTGACAGGGGGCAAGAGACCCAGTACTTC. This sequence encodes CASSSDRGQETQYF.

V and J are TRBV7-2 and TRBJ1-1; D may be TRBD1 (5 bases). The V gene's germline CDR1 is SGHTA and CDR2 FQGNSA. Trimming cost V 2 bases and J 3 bases, with 10 bases left between them. The CDR3 is made up of 14 amino acids. The CDR3 region has the DNA TGTGCCAGCAGCTTAAGTTGGGGGGACACTGAAGCTTTCTTT. Protein: CASSLSWGDTEAFF.

The J gene is TRBJ1-5, the V gene TRBV6-6; no reliable D call. This CDR3 has 12 residues. Trimming cost V 5 bases and J 5 bases, with 7 bases left between them. Germline V CDR1 and CDR2: MNHNY, SVGAGI (reference sequence). CDR3 loop: CASSPQDQPQHF. For the CDR3, the DNA is TGTGCCAGCAGTCCGCAGGATCAGCCCCAGCATTTT.

This clone showed up just once. The chain joins TRBV5-1 to TRBJ2-7; D might be TRBD2 (6 bases). The CDR3 sequence is 14 residues long. Germline V CDR1 and CDR2: SGHRS, YFSETQ. V lost 4 bases, J lost 4 bases, and 15 bases lay in between. The CDR3: CASSLSSGEYEQYF. The CDR3, as DNA: TGCGCCAGCAGCCTGAGTAGCGGTGAATACGAGCAGTACTTC.

The chain joins TRBV6-5 to TRBJ1-2; 8 bases are shared with TRBD1. Losses at the gene ends were 4 bases for V and 8 bases for J; bases not matched to a gene: 9. CDR3 size: 14 residues. Germline loops: CDR1 MNHEY, CDR2 SVGAGI. The CDR3: CASSSNQGARGYTF. The CDR3 DNA reads as TGTGCCAGCAGTTCAAATCAGGGGGCTCGGGGCTACACCTTC.

This chain uses TRBV6-5 with TRBJ1-4; D might be TRBD1 (6 bases). This CDR3 has 14 amino acids. Trimming removed 6 bases from V and 8 bases from J, with 16 bases in between. The germline V gene encodes CDR1 MNHEY and CDR2 SVGAGI. The CDR3 protein is CASRGGGVWEKLFF. In nucleotides, the CDR3 is TGTGCCAGCAGGGGCGGGGGCGTGTGGGAAAAACTGTTTTTT.

This CDR3 is CASSGSRCNQPQHF. The CDR3 DNA reads as TGTGCCAGCAGCGGGAGCAGGTGCAATCAGCCCCAGCATTTT. This chain links TRBV21-1 with TRBJ1-5. TRBV21-1 counts as a pseudogene. CDR3 size: 14 residues.

The gene calls are TRBV7-2 and TRBJ2-5; TRBD2 aligns across 12 bases. The CDR3 has 15 residues. V was pared by 5 bases and J by 4 bases, with 5 bases of the junction left unmatched. Germline CDR1 SGHTA, CDR2 FQGNSA. This chain's CDR3 is CASSPRLAGAETQYF. CDR3 nucleotides: TGTGCCAGCAGCCCAAGACTAGCGGGGGCAGAGACCCAGTACTTC.

V gene TRBV6-2 or TRBV6-3 combines with J gene TRBJ2-7, with D possibly matching TRBD1 (5 bases). This CDR3 spans 14 amino acids. The V gene's germline CDR1 is MNHEY and CDR2 SVGEGT. V was shortened by 5 bases and J by 7 bases, with 18 bases between the two germline ends. CDR3 in amino acids: CASSHRTPSWEQYF. The CDR3 DNA follows: TGTGCCAGCAGTCACAGGACCCCCAGTTGGGAGCAGTACTTC.

The chain uses TRBV7-2 and TRBJ1-5; 8 bases map to TRBD1. The CDR3 has 15 residues. V lost 1 base, J lost 5 bases, and 4 bases stayed unmatched. Germline CDR1 is SGHTA and CDR2 is FQGNSA. This chain's CDR3 is CASSLDPGQDQPQHF. DNA for the CDR3: TGTGCCAGCAGCTTAGACCCGGGACAGGATCAGCCCCAGCATTTT.

V gene TRBV28 combines with J gene TRBJ2-6; tentative D call: TRBD2 (6 bases). Germline V gives CDR1 MDHEN, CDR2 SYDVKM. The CDR3 sequence is 15 residues long. V dropped 6 bases and J dropped 4 bases, with 13 bases sitting between them. The CDR3 reads CASRSEGAGANVLTF. The DNA for the CDR3 is TGTGCCAGCAGATCGGAGGGAGCGGGGGCCAACGTCCTGACTTTC.

The chain combines TRBV27 with TRBJ2-2; 9 bases are shared with TRBD1. V dropped 4 bases and J dropped 5; count of bases not matched to a gene: 11. The CDR3 is made up of 17 amino acids. CDR1 and CDR2 (germline): MNHEY, SMNVEV (reference sequence). In DNA, the CDR3 is TGTGCCAGCAGTTCACACGGACAGGGGTTTAGGACCGGGGAGCTGTTTTTT. Translation: CASSSHGQGFRTGELFF.